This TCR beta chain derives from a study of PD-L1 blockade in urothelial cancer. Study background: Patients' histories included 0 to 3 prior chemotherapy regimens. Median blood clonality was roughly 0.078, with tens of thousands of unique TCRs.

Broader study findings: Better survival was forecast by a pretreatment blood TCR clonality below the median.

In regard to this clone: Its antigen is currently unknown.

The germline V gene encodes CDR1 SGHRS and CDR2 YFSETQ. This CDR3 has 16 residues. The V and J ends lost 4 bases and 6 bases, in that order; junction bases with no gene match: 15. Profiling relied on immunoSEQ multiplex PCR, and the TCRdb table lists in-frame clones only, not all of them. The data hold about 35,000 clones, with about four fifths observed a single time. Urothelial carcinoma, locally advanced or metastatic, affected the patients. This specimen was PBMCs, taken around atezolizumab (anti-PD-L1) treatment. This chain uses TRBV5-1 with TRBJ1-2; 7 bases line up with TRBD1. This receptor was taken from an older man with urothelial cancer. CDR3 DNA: TGCGCCAGCAGCATGGACGGGCGGGACAGAGGTCATGGCTACACCTTC. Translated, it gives CASSMDGRDRGHGYTF.